Below are 19 T cell receptor beta chains sequenced from a single sample in a study of cytomegalovirus exposure and HLA in healthy donors. The assay was immunoSEQ multiplex PCR, and TCRdb's table has in-frame clones only and misses some. The data hold about 160,000 clones, with over 85% observed a single time. Sequencing was carried out using PBMCs. These receptors were collected from a man between 18 and 35 years old in good health and CMV-seropositive.

V is TRBV5-1 and J is TRBJ2-5, with D possibly being TRBD2 (5 bases). Germline loops: CDR1 SGHRS, CDR2 YFSETQ. The CDR3 extends over 14 amino acids. Trimming took off 5 bases at V and 5 bases at J, with 16 bases between the two ends. The CDR3 loop is CASRVSSPGETQYF. The CDR3 nucleotides are TGCGCCAGCAGGGTTTCGAGCCCGGGGGAGACCCAGTACTTC.

The count of this clone is one. The rearrangement joins TRBV10-3 to TRBJ2-3; TRBD1 aligns across 8 bases. V lost 6 bases to trimming and J lost 3 bases; unmatched junction nucleotides: 5. The CDR3 length is 14 residues. Germline V CDR1 and CDR2: ENHRY, SYGVKD. CDR3 amino acids: CAIRMDRATDTQYF. The CDR3 DNA is TGTGCCATCAGGATGGACAGGGCAACAGATACGCAGTATTTT.

V is TRBV7-2 and J is TRBJ2-3; TRBD1 agrees at 8 bases. This CDR3 comprises 16 residues. Germline CDR1 SGHTA, CDR2 FQGNSA. V gave up 4 bases and J gave up 2 bases; unmatched junction bases: 8. CDR3: CASSSGQGSPTDTQYF. The CDR3 nucleotides are TGTGCCAGCAGCTCTGGACAGGGAAGTCCCACAGATACGCAGTATTTT.

This chain links TRBV4-1 with TRBJ1-4, with D possibly TRBD1 on 5 matching bases. Trimming took off 2 bases at V and 2 bases at J, with 9 bases between the two ends. Germline V gene data show CDR1 as MGHRA and CDR2 as YSYEKL. CDR3 length: 15 amino acids. The chain's CDR3 is CASSQPGNTNEKLFF. CDR3 in DNA: TGCGCCAGCAGCCAACCAGGGAATACTAATGAAAAACTGTTTTTT.

This chain connects TRBV10-1 to TRBJ2-7; weak D call: TRBD1 (6 bases). Germline V gene lookup returns CDR1 WNHNN and CDR2 SYGVQD (reference sequence). V shed 4 bases and J shed 1 base, with 11 bases lying between them. This CDR3 is 14 amino acids long. CDR3 bases: TGCGCCAGCAGTGCGGACAGATATTCCTACGAGCAGTACTTC. Translated: CASSADRYSYEQYF.

The chain joins TRBV6-5 to TRBJ2-3; D call uncertain. CDR3 length: 14 amino acids. Trimming left V 2 bases short and J 3 bases short, with 9 bases between. CDR1 and CDR2 from the germline V gene are MNHEY and SVGAGI. CDR3 sequence (DNA): TGTGCCAGCAGTTACCTTGACAAGACAGATACGCAGTATTTT. Protein sequence: CASSYLDKTDTQYF.

The rearrangement links TRBV19 to TRBJ2-7; 9 nucleotides match TRBD1. Looked up from germline, CDR1 is LNHDA and CDR2 is SQIVND (reference sequence). V lost 2 bases to trimming and J lost 5 bases; unmatched junction nucleotides: 7. This CDR3 has 15 residues. In DNA form, the CDR3 reads TGTGCCAGTAGTATATCCGGGACAGGGAGCAACGAGCAGTACTTC. It codes for CASSISGTGSNEQYF.

The chain employs TRBV6-1 and TRBJ2-7, with D hard to call. This CDR3 is built from 13 residues. Per the germline V gene, CDR1 is MNHNS and CDR2 is SASEGT. V was cut by 2 bases and J by 2 bases, with 7 bases left in between. In DNA, the CDR3 is TGTGCCAGCAGTGAACCTGCGGCCTACGAGCAGTACTTC. Translated, it gives CASSEPAAYEQYF.

This clone has just a few counts. This chain links TRBV13 with TRBJ1-2, with D maybe TRBD1 (6 bases). V lost 2 bases and J 5 bases, leaving 6 bases between the germline ends. CDR1 and CDR2 (germline): PRHDT, FYEKMQ (reference sequence). The CDR3 is 12 residues long. Here the CDR3 DNA reads TGTGCCAGCAGCTTAAGGGGGTATGGCTACACCTTC. Its translation is CASSLRGYGYTF. The entire variable domain, with the rest obtained from reference TRBV13 and TRBJ1-2, is as follows: AAGVIQSPRHLIKEKRETATLKCYPIPRHDTVYWYQQGPGQDPQFLISFYEKMQSDKGSIPDRFSAQQFSDYHSELNMSSLELGDSALYFCASSLRGYGYTFGSGTRLTVV.

The chain couples TRBV6-1 to TRBJ1-4; D is perhaps TRBD1 (5 bases). This CDR3 spans 15 amino acids. V was clipped by 7 bases and J by 6 bases, with 18 bases between them. Germline-derived CDR1 and CDR2 are MNHNS and SASEGT. CDR3 protein: CASKGRMGPDEKLFF. The CDR3, as DNA: TGTGCCAGCAAAGGCCGCATGGGGCCGGATGAAAAACTGTTTTTT.

CDR3 loop: CASSGEREGSKNIQYF. DNA of the CDR3: TGTGCCAGCAGCGGGGAGCGGGAGGGGAGCAAAAACATTCAGTACTTC. The chain carries TRBV5-4 and TRBJ2-4; 10 positions agree with TRBD2. CDR1 SGHNT and CDR2 YYREEE come from the germline V gene (reference sequence). The V and J ends lost 4 bases and 3 bases, in that order; junction bases with no gene match: 7. The CDR3 covers 16 residues. Full variable domain (remainder filled in from reference TRBV5-4 and TRBJ2-4): ETGVTQSPTHLIKTRGQQVTLRCSSQSGHNTVSWYQQALGQGPQFIFQYYREEENGRGNFPPRFSGLQFPNYSSELNVNALELDDSALYLCASSGEREGSKNIQYFGAGTRLSVL.

The chain is built from TRBV5-4 and TRBJ2-2; D remains ambiguous. The germline V and J ends were trimmed by 1 base and 5 bases, with 9 bases remaining between them. The germline V gene encodes CDR1 SGHNT and CDR2 YYREEE (reference sequence). The CDR3 is 14 amino acids. CDR3 in amino acids: CASSLKPGTGELFF. CDR3 coding DNA: TGTGCCAGCAGCTTGAAGCCCGGGACCGGGGAGCTGTTTTTT.

V is TRBV7-9 and J is TRBJ2-1; D is perhaps TRBD2 (5 bases). The CDR3 totals 18 residues. Looked up from germline, CDR1 is SEHNR and CDR2 is FQNEAQ (reference sequence). V lost 5 bases, J lost 8 bases, and 28 bases lay in between. The CDR3 DNA reads TGTGCCAGCAGCCCATTTCAATTTCGCGGAAGTGCGGGCCATGAGCAGTTCTTC. Protein product: CASSPFQFRGSAGHEQFF.

The chain uses TRBV2 and TRBJ2-7; 9 positions match TRBD1. This CDR3 comprises 14 residues. V shed 7 bases and J 4 bases; nucleotides not matched to a gene: 8. Germline assignment: CDR1 SNHLY and CDR2 FYNNEI. Here the CDR3 DNA reads TGTGCCAGCACGCCACAGGGGGCTGGGTACGAGCAGTACTTC. Protein: CASTPQGAGYEQYF.

V and J are TRBV27 and TRBJ2-5; TRBD1 is a possible D gene (7 bases). With 6 bases removed from V and 2 bases from J, the gap between germline ends came to 13 bases. Per the germline V gene, CDR1 is MNHEY and CDR2 is SMNVEV (reference sequence). This CDR3 has 14 residues. The CDR3 here is CASRRQGGQETQYF. The CDR3 DNA is TGTGCCAGCAGGAGGCAGGGGGGACAAGAGACCCAGTACTTC.

This clone was picked up one time. The V gene is TRBV9, the J gene TRBJ2-5; 10 nucleotides line up with TRBD2. The junction had 2 bases not matched to a gene; V was cut back by 2 bases and J by 1 base. The length of the CDR3 is 15 residues. Germline V gene sequence: CDR1 SGDLS, CDR2 YYNGEE. CDR3 sequence (DNA): TGTGCCAGCAGCGTCAGCGGGAGGGCCCAAGAGACCCAGTACTTC. This gives the protein CASSVSGRAQETQYF.

The chain uses TRBV6-5 and TRBJ2-2, with 10 positions matching TRBD1. The J segment lost 3 bases and the V segment lost 5 bases, leaving 3 bases of the junction unmatched. Germline V CDR1 and CDR2: MNHEY, SVGAGI. This CDR3 comprises 15 residues. CDR3 protein: CASSPGTGDTGELFF. Here the CDR3 DNA reads TGTGCCAGCAGTCCCGGGACAGGGGACACCGGGGAGCTGTTTTTT.

The chain links TRBV6-5 to TRBJ2-1; tentative D call: TRBD2 (6 bases). The V gene's germline CDR1 is MNHEY and CDR2 SVGAGI. V lost 2 bases and J lost 8, with 16 bases in between. This CDR3 region has 15 residues. The DNA of the CDR3 is TGTGCCAGCAGTTACGGGGGGACGTTCGGCGATGAGCAGTTCTTC. As protein: CASSYGGTFGDEQFF.

V gene TRBV28 combines with J gene TRBJ1-1; maybe TRBD1 (5 bases). Germline V gene data show CDR1 as MDHEN and CDR2 as SYDVKM. Deletions cut 7 bases from V and 4 bases from J, with 13 bases between. The CDR3 consists of 13 residues. DNA for the CDR3: TGTGCCAGCATGGATCTGGGGGGCACTGAAGCTTTCTTT. Its protein product is CASMDLGGTEAFF.